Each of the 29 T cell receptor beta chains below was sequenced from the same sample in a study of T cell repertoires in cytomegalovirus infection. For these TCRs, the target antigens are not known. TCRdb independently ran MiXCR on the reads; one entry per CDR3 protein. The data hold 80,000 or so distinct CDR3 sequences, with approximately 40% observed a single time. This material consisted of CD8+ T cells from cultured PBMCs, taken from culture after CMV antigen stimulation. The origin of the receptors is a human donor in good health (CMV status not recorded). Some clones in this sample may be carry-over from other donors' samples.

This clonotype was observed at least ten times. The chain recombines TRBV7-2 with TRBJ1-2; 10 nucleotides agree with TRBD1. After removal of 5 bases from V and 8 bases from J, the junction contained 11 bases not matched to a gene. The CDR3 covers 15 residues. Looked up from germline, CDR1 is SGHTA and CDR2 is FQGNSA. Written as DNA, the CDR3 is TGTGCCAGCAGCGGAACCGGGACAGGGGACGGGGGCTACACCTTC. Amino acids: CASSGTGTGDGGYTF.

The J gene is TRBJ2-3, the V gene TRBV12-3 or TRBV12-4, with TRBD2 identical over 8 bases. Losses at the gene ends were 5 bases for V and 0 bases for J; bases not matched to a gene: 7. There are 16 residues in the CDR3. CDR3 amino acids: CASSPRGGPSTDTQYF. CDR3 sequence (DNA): TGTGCCAGCAGTCCCCGGGGGGGCCCTAGCACAGATACGCAGTATTTT.

The CDR3 loop reads CASSIEIGRGYGYTF. The CDR3 coding sequence is TGTGCCAGTAGTATAGAAATCGGCAGAGGTTATGGCTACACCTTC. The gene calls are TRBV19 and TRBJ1-2, with D hard to call. Germline CDR1 is LNHDA and CDR2 is SQIVND (reference sequence). The CDR3 extends over 15 amino acids. V lost 0 bases, J lost 5 bases, and 13 bases lay in between.

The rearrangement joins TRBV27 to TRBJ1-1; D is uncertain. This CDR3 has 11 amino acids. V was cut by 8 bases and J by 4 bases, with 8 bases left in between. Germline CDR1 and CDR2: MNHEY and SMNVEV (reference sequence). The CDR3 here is CASGGGTEAFF. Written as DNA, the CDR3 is TGTGCCAGCGGTGGAGGCACTGAAGCTTTCTTT.

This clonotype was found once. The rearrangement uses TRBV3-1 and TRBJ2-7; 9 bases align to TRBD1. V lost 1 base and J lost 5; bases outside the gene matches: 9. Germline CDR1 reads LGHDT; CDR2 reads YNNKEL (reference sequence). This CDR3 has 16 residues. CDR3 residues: CASSQAPDRGFHEQYF. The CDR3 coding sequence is TGTGCCAGCAGCCAAGCCCCAGACAGGGGGTTCCACGAGCAGTACTTC.

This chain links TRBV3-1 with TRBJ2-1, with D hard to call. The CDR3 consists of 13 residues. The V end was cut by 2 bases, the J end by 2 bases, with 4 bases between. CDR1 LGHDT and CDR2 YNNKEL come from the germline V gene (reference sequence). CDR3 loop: CASSQKTYNEQFF. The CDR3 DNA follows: TGTGCCAGCAGCCAAAAGACCTACAATGAGCAGTTCTTC.

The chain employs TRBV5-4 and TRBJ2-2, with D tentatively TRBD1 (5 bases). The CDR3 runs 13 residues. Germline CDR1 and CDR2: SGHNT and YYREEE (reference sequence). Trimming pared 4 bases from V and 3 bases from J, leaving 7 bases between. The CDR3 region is CASSLTDTGELFF. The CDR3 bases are TGTGCCAGCAGCCTGACAGACACCGGGGAGCTGTTTTTT.

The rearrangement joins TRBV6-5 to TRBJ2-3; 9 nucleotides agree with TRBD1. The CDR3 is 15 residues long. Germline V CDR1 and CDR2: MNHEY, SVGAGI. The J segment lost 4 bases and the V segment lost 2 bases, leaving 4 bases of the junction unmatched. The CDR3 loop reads CASSYRDRAPDTQYF. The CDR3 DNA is TGTGCCAGCAGTTACCGGGACAGGGCGCCAGATACGCAGTATTTT.

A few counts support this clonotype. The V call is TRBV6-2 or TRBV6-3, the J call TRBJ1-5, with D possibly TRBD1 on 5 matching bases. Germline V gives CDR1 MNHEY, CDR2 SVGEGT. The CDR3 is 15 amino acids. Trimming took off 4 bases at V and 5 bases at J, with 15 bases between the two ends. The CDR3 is CASSFRAPGDQPQHF. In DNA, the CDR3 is TGTGCCAGCAGTTTCCGGGCTCCGGGGGATCAGCCCCAGCATTTT.

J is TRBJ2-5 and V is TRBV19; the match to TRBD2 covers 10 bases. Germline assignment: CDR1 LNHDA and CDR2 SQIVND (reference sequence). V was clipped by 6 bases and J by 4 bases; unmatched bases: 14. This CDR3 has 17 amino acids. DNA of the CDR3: TGTGCCAGTAGGGGGAGACTGGTAGCGGGGGGCCCAGAGACCCAGTACTTC. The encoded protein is CASRGRLVAGGPETQYF. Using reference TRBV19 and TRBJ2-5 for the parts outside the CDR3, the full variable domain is DGGITQSPKYLFRKEGQNVTLSCEQNLNHDAMYWYRQDPGQGLRLIYYSQIVNDFQKGDIAEGYSVSREKKESFPLTVTSAQKNPTAFYLCASRGRLVAGGPETQYFGPGTRLLVL.

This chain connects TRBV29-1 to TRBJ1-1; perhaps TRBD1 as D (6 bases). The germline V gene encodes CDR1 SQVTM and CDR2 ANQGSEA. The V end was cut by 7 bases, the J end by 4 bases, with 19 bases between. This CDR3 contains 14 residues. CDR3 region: CSADGGAQVTEAFF. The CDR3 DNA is TGCAGCGCCGACGGGGGGGCCCAGGTCACTGAAGCTTTCTTT.

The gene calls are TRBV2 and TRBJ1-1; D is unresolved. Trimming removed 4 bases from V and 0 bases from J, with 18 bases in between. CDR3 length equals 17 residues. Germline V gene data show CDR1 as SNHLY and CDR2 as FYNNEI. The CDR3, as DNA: TGTGCCAGCAGTGTATCCGGGGAAAGCGAAATGAACACTGAAGCTTTCTTT. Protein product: CASSVSGESEMNTEAFF.

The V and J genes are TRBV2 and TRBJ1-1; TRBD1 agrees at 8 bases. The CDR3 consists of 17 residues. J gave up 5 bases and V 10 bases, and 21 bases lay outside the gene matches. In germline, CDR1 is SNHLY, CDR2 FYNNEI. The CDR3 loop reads CATTTGQGLVRDTEAFF. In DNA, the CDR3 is TGTGCCACTACCACTGGACAGGGTCTCGTTAGAGATACTGAAGCTTTCTTT.

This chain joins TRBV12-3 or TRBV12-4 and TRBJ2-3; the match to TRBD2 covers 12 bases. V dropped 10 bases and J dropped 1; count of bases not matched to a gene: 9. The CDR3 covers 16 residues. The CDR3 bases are TGTGCCACCTGGGCTAGCGGGGGGGCCGGCACAGATACGCAGTATTTT. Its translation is CATWASGGAGTDTQYF.

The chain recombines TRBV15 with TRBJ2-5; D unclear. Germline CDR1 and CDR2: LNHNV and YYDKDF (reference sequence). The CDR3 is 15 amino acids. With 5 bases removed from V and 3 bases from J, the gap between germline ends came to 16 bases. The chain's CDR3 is CATSFTLWQEETQYF. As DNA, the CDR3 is TGTGCCACCAGCTTTACACTTTGGCAGGAAGAGACCCAGTACTTC.

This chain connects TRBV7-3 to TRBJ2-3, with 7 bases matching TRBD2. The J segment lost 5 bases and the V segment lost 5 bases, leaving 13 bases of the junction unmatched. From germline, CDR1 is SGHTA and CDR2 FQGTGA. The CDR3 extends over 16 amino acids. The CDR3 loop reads CASSALGGGNGDTQYF. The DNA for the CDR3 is TGTGCCAGCAGCGCGCTTGGGGGGGGGAATGGAGATACGCAGTATTTT.

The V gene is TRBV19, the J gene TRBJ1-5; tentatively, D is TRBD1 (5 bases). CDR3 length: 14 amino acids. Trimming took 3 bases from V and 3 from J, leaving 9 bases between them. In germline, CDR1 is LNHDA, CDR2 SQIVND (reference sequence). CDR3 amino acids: CASSIRGTNQPQHF. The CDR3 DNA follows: TGTGCCAGTAGTATCCGGGGGACCAATCAGCCCCAGCATTTT. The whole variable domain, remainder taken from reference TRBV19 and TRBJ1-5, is DGGITQSPKYLFRKEGQNVTLSCEQNLNHDAMYWYRQDPGQGLRLIYYSQIVNDFQKGDIAEGYSVSREKKESFPLTVTSAQKNPTAFYLCASSIRGTNQPQHFGDGTRLSIL.

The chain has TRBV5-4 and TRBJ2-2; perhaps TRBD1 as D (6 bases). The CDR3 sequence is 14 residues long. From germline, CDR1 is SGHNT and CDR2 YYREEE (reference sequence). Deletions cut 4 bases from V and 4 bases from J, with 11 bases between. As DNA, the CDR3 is TGTGCCAGCAGCCCTGGGGGCGGCACCGGGGAGCTGTTTTTT. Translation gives CASSPGGGTGELFF.

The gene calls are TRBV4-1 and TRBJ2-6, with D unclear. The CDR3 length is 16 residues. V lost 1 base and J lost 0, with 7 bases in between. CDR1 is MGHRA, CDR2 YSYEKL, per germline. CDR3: CASSQGPISGANVLTF. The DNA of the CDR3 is TGCGCCAGCAGCCAAGGTCCGATCTCTGGGGCCAACGTCCTGACTTTC.

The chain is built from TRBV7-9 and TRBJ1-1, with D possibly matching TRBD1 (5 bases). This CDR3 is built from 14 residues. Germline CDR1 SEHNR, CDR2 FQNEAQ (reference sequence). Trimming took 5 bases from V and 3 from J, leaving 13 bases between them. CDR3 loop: CASSTPTGDTEAFF. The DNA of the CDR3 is TGTGCCAGCAGCACCCCTACGGGGGACACTGAAGCTTTCTTT.

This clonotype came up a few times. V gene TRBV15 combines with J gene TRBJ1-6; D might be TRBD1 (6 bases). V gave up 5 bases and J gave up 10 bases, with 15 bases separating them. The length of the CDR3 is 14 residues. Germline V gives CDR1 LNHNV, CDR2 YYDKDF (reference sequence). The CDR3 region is CATSPDRSGSPLHF. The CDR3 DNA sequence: TGTGCCACCAGCCCAGACAGGTCGGGGTCACCCCTCCACTTT.

The DNA for the CDR3 is TGTGCCAGTAGTATAGAAGGGCAGGGGGTCCTATACTTACACAATGAGCAGTTCTTC. As protein: CASSIEGQGVLYLHNEQFF. This rearrangement joins TRBV19 to TRBJ2-1; 7 nucleotides match TRBD1. The CDR3 is made up of 19 amino acids. The trim removed 0 bases at V and 5 bases at J, leaving 16 bases unmatched. Germline CDR1 reads LNHDA; CDR2 reads SQIVND (reference sequence).

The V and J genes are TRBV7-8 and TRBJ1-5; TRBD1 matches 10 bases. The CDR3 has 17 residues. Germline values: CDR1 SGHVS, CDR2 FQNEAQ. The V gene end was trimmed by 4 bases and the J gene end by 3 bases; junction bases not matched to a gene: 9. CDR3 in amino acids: CASSWLGQGPDNQPQHF. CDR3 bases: TGTGCCAGCAGCTGGCTGGGACAGGGGCCTGACAATCAGCCCCAGCATTTT.

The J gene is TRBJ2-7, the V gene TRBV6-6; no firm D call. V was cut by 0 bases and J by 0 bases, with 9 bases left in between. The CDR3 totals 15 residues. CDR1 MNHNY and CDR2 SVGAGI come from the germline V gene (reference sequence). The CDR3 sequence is CASSYSMASSYEQYF. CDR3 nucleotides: TGTGCCAGCAGTTACTCGATGGCTAGCTCCTACGAGCAGTACTTC.

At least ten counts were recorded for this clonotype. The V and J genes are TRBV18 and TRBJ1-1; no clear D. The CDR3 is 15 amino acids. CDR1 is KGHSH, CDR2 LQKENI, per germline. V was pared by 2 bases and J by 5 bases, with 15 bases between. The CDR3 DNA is TGTGCCAGCTCACCAAAAACGGGTGGCTGGACTGAAGCTTTCTTT. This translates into CASSPKTGGWTEAFF. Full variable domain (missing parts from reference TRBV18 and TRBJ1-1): NAGVMQNPRHLVRRRGQEARLRCSPMKGHSHVYWYRQLPEEGLKFMVYLQKENIIDESGMPKERFSAEFPKEGPSILRIQQVVRGDSAAYFCASSPKTGGWTEAFFGQGTRLTVV.

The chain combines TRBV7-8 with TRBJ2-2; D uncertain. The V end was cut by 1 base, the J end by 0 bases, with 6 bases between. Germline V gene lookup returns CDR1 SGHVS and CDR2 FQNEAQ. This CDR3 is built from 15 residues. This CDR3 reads CASSLVAPNTGELFF. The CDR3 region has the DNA TGTGCCAGCAGCTTAGTGGCACCGAACACCGGGGAGCTGTTTTTT.

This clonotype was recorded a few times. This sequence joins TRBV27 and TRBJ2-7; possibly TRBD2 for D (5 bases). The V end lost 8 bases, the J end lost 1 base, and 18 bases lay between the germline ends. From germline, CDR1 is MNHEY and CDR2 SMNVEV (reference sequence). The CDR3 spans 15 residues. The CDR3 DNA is TGTGCCAGCCAGGAGAATATGCGGGCATCCTACGAGCAGTACTTC. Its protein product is CASQENMRASYEQYF.

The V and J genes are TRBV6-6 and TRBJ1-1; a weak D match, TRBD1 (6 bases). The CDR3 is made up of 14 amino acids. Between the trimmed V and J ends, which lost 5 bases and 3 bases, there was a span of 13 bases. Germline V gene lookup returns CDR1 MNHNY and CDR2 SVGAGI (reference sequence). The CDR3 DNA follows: TGTGCCAGCAGTACCAGGGGTTTCGACACTGAAGCTTTCTTT. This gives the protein CASSTRGFDTEAFF.

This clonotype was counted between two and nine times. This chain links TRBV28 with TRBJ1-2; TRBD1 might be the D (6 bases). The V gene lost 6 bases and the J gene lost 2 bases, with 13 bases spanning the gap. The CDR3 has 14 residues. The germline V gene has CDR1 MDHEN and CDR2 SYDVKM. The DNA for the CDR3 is TGTGCCAGCAGGAGTAGGGGGGCGAACTATGGCTACACCTTC. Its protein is CASRSRGANYGYTF.